What follows describes a single TCR beta chain. The data derive from a study of blood T cell repertoires in COVID-19. The CDR3 runs to 15 residues. Trimming removed 2 bases at V and 4 bases at J, with 12 bases between. Looked up from germline, CDR1 is SGHRS and CDR2 is YFSETQ. The table came from immunoSEQ multiplex PCR; TCRdb's copy has only in-frame clones and leaves some out. The table shows approximately 250,000 clones, with just over 85% occurring only once. The specimen sequenced was peripheral blood. The source of this sequence is a man aged 25-40 years who had recovered from COVID-19. This chain connects TRBV5-1 to TRBJ2-2; D not certain. The CDR3 protein is CASSFASRGTGELFF. CDR3 DNA: TGCGCCAGCAGCTTTGCCAGTCGCGGCACCGGGGAGCTGTTTTTT.